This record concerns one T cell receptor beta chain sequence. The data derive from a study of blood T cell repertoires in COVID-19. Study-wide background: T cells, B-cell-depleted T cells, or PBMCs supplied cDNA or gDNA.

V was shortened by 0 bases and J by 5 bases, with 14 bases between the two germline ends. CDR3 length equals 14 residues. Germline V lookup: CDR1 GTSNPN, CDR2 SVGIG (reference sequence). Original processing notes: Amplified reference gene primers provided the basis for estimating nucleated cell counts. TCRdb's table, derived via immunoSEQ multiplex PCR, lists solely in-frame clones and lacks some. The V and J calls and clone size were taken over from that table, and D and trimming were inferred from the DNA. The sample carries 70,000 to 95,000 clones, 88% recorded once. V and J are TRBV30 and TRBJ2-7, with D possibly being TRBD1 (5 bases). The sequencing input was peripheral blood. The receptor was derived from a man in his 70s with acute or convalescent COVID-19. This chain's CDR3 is CAWSVISGKHEQYF. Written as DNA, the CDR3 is TGTGCCTGGAGTGTAATATCAGGGAAGCACGAGCAGTACTTC. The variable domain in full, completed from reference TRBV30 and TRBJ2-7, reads SQTIHQWPATLVQPVGSPLSLECTVEGTSNPNLYWYRQAAGRGLQLLFYSVGIGQISSEVPQNLSASRPQDRQFILSSKKLLLSDSGFYLCAWSVISGKHEQYFGPGTRLTVT.